The clone carrying this T cell receptor beta chain has more than one count but fewer than ten. Its antigen is not identified. Within the library, unique molecular identifiers were attached to each individual cDNA molecule. One entry per CDR3 protein results from TCRdb running MiXCR on the RACE reads. The table lists approximately 82,000 distinct CDR3 sequences, about 10% of them singletons. Time point of the sample: patch test 1, 2 weeks after DPC sensitization. Noted treatment: therapeutic diphenylcyclopropenone sensitization with weekly scalp DPC. V gave up 4 bases and J gave up 1 base, with 4 bases separating them. The CDR3 covers 12 residues. Germline lookup yields CDR1 GTSNPN and CDR2 SVGIG (reference sequence). The sample comes from a study of human T cells and chemical hapten exposure. Background on the study: Chiefly female patients presented with alopecia areata, totalis or universalis.

Study findings and constraints: The immune response of these alopecia patients might not match healthy individuals'. TCRs at high frequency, those above 1 in 1000, did not change with DPC sensitization.

The input for sequencing was whole blood, taken in connection with sensitization to the hapten diphenylcyclopropenone (DPC). The chain joins TRBV30 to TRBJ2-2; D remains unclear. The clonotype was recovered from an older woman with alopecia areata. Some clones in this sample may be carry-over from other donors' samples. The CDR3 loop is CAWTGNTGELFF. CDR3 DNA sequence: TGTGCCTGGACAGGGAACACCGGGGAGCTGTTTTTT.